Listed here are 10 T cell receptor beta chains from one sample, sequenced in a study of blood T cell repertoires in COVID-19. Assay: immunoSEQ multiplex PCR; the TCRdb copy retains only in-frame clones and omits some. The sample comprises just over 250,000 clones, roughly 90% of which are singletons, and roughly 4% rests with the top ten. Sequencing was carried out using peripheral blood. These receptors all come from a man between 60 and 75 years old who had recovered from COVID-19.

This clone was seen once. V usage is TRBV24-1 and J usage is TRBJ2-6, with a weak D call TRBD1 (5 bases). CDR1 and CDR2 from the germline V gene are KGHDR and SFDVKD. The length of the CDR3 is 21 residues. V dropped 3 bases and J dropped 1 base, with 24 bases sitting between them. The CDR3 spells CATSDPLPLQGYPSGANVLTF. CDR3 in DNA: TGTGCCACCAGTGATCCCCTACCTCTCCAGGGATATCCGTCTGGGGCCAACGTCCTGACTTTC.

The chain recombines TRBV7-2 with TRBJ2-7; D gene ambiguous. Germline CDR1 SGHTA, CDR2 FQGNSA. V was trimmed by 5 bases and J by 0 bases, leaving 14 bases between them. The CDR3 contains 15 residues. The CDR3 spells CASSPRTSASYEQYF. The CDR3, as DNA: TGTGCCAGCAGCCCGCGTACCAGCGCCTCCTACGAGCAGTACTTC.

The chain has TRBV19 and TRBJ1-5; TRBD1 aligns across 7 bases. This CDR3 has 17 residues. V gave up 4 bases and J gave up 0 bases; unmatched junction bases: 9. In germline, CDR1 is LNHDA, CDR2 SQIVND (reference sequence). CDR3 DNA: TGTGCCAGTAGTACAAGACAGGGACATGATAGCAATCAGCCCCAGCATTTT. It encodes CASSTRQGHDSNQPQHF. The full variable domain, completed using reference TRBV19 and TRBJ1-5, is DGGITQSPKYLFRKEGQNVTLSCEQNLNHDAMYWYRQDPGQGLRLIYYSQIVNDFQKGDIAEGYSVSREKKESFPLTVTSAQKNPTAFYLCASSTRQGHDSNQPQHFGDGTRLSIL.

V usage is TRBV19 and J usage is TRBJ2-7; 8 bases agree with TRBD1. This CDR3 region has 14 residues. Trimming at V came to 7 bases and at J to 1 base, leaving 6 bases not matched to a gene. Germline assignment: CDR1 LNHDA and CDR2 SQIVND (reference sequence). The CDR3 DNA reads TGTGCCAGTACCCTGACAGGGGCGTCCTACGAGCAGTACTTC. It is translated as CASTLTGASYEQYF.

This chain connects TRBV6-5 to TRBJ1-1, with D perhaps matching TRBD1 (6 bases). The germline V gene encodes CDR1 MNHEY and CDR2 SVGAGI. The CDR3 loop spans 15 amino acids. Between the trimmed V and J ends, which lost 6 bases and 0 bases, there was a span of 14 bases. Written as DNA, the CDR3 is TGTGCCAGCAGCCCGCAGGGGAACATGAACACTGAAGCTTTCTTT. Its translation: CASSPQGNMNTEAFF.

V gene TRBV29-1 combines with J gene TRBJ2-7; 9 nucleotides line up with TRBD1. V trimming: 7 bases; J trimming: 7 bases; junction bases outside the gene matches: 8. The length of the CDR3 is 12 residues. The V gene's germline CDR1 is SQVTM and CDR2 ANQGSEA. CDR3 DNA: TGCAGCGCCGGGGACAGGGCCAGGGAGCAGTACTTC. It is translated as CSAGDRAREQYF.

This CDR3 reads CASSQDLSQPQHF. CDR3 nucleotide sequence: TGTGCCAGCAGCCAAGATCTAAGTCAGCCCCAGCATTTT. This rearrangement joins TRBV3-1 (or the pseudogene TRBV3-2) to TRBJ1-5; D is unclear. Germline V gives CDR1 LGHDT, CDR2 YNNKEL (reference sequence). CDR3 length: 13 amino acids. V was clipped by 0 bases and J by 6 bases, with 6 bases between them.

The CDR3 nucleotides are TGTGCCAGCAGCTTGGGCGGGCCCCACTACGAGCAGTACTTC. Amino acid sequence: CASSLGGPHYEQYF. The V call is TRBV11-3, the J call TRBJ2-7, with a weak D call TRBD2 (5 bases). The CDR3 is 14 amino acids. Trimming pared 3 bases from V and 3 bases from J, leaving 12 bases between. Per germline, CDR1 SGHNT and CDR2 YENEEA.

With respect to this clone: One junction end does not reproduce the germline sequence, and a read error may be involved. Other DNA sequences in this sample translate to the same CDR3. The CDR3 loop is CASSLAGGGYEQYF. The CDR3 DNA is TGTGCCAGCAGCCTAGCCGGGGGGGGCTACGAGCAGTACTTC. This chain connects TRBV7-2 to TRBJ2-7, with TRBD2 matching over 8 bases. The CDR3 spans 14 residues. Germline lookup yields CDR1 SGHTA and CDR2 FQGNSA. The full variable domain, with the rest looked up from reference TRBV7-2 and TRBJ2-7, is GAGVSQSPSNKVTEKGKDVELRCDPISGHTALYWYRQSLGQGLEFLIYFQGNSAPDKSGLPSDRFSAERTGGSVSTLTIQRTQQEDSAVYLCASSLAGGGYEQYFGPGTRLTVT.

V gene TRBV18 combines with J gene TRBJ1-2; TRBD1 agrees at 9 bases. The junction had 7 bases not matched to a gene; V was cut back by 3 bases and J by 8 bases. CDR3 size: 14 residues. Germline V gene data show CDR1 as KGHSH and CDR2 as LQKENI. In nucleotides, the CDR3 is TGTGCCAGCTCACCCAAGGGACAGGGCGGCGGCTACACCTTC. Its translation is CASSPKGQGGGYTF.